The clone carrying this T cell receptor beta chain was detected only once. The data derive from a study of T cell changes during pregnancy in multiple sclerosis. The table came from immunoSEQ multiplex PCR; TCRdb's copy has only in-frame clones and leaves some out. The table shows tens of thousands of clones, with roughly 93% occurring only once. CDR1 is MNHEY and CDR2 is SMNVEV in the germline V gene (reference sequence). V was clipped by 5 bases and J by 4 bases; unmatched bases: 6. The CDR3 length is 14 residues. This clonotype was sampled from a female donor with multiple sclerosis, enrolled in a pregnancy study. Sequenced material: peripheral blood, taken in the second trimester of pregnancy. This chain uses TRBV27 with TRBJ1-1, with 8 bases that match TRBD1. This chain's CDR3 is CASSRQGLGTEAFF. The CDR3 coding sequence is TGTGCCAGCAGTCGACAGGGGCTGGGCACTGAAGCTTTCTTT.